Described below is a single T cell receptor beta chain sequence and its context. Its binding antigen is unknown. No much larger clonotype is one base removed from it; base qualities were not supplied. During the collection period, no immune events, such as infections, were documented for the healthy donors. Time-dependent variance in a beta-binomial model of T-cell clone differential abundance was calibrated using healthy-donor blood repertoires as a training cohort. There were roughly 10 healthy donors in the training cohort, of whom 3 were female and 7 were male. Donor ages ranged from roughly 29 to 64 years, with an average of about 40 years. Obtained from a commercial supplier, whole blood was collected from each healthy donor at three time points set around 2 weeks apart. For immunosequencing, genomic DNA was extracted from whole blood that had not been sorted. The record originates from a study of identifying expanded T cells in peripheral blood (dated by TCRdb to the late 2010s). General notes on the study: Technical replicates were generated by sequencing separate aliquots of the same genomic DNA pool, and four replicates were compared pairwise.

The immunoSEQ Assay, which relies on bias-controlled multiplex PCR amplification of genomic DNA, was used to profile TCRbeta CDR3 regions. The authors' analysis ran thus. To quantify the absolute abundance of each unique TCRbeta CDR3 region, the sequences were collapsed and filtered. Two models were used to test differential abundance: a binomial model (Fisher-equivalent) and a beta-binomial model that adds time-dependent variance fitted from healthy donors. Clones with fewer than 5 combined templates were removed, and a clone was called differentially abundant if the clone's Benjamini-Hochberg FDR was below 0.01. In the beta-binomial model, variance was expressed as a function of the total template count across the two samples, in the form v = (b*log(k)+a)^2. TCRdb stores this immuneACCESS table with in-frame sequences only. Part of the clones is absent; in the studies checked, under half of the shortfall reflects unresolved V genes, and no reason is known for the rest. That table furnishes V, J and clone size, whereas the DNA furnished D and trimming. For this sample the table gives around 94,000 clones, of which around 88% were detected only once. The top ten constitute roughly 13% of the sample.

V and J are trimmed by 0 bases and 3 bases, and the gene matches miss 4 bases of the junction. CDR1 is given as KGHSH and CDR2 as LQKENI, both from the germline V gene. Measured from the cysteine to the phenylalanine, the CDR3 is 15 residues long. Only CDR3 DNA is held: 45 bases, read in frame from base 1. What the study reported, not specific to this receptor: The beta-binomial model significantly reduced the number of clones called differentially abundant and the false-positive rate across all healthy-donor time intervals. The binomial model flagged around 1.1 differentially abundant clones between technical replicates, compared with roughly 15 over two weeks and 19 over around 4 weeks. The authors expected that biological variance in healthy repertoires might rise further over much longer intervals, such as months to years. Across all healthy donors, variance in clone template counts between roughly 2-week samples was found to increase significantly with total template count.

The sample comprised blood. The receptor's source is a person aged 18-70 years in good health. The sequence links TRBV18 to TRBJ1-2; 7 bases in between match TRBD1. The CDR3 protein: CASSPPAGGDYGYTF. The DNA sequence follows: TGTGCCAGCTCACCACCGGCAGGGGGGGACTATGGCTACACCTTC.